What follows describes a single T cell receptor (beta chain). This specimen comes from a study of blood T cell repertoires in COVID-19. Background on the study: Specimens from acute and convalescent COVID-19 originated in the United States, Italy and Spain.

Looked up from germline, CDR1 is SNHLY and CDR2 is FYNNEI. Between the trimmed V and J ends, which lost 4 bases and 0 bases, there was a span of 4 bases. CDR3 size: 13 residues. Method: immunoSEQ multiplex PCR; TCRdb's copy keeps in-frame clones and lacks some. The top ten hold under 3.5% of the sample, which has roughly 160,000 clones, 74% seen once. This chain links TRBV2 with TRBJ1-5; D uncertain. The source of this sequence is an elderly woman with acute or convalescent COVID-19. What was sequenced was peripheral blood. CDR3 nucleotides: TGTGCCAGCAGTGTCAGTAGCAATCAGCCCCAGCATTTT. This encodes CASSVSSNQPQHF. Together with reference TRBV2 and TRBJ1-5, the CDR3 gives the full variable domain: EPEVTQTPSHQVTQMGQEVILRCVPISNHLYFYWYRQILGQKVEFLVSFYNNEISEKSEIFDDQFSVERPDGSNFTLKIRSTKLEDSAMYFCASSVSSNQPQHFGDGTRLSIL.